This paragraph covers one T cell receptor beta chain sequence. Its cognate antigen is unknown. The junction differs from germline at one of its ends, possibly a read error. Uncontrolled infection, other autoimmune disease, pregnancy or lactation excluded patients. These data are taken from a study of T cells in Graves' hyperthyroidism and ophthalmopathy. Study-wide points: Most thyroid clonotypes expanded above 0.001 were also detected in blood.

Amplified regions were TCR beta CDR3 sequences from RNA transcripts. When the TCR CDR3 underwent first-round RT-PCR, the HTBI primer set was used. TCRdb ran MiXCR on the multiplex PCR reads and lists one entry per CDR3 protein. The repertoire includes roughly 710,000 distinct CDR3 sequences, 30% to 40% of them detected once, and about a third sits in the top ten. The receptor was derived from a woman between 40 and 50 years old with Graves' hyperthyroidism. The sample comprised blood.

This CDR3 reads CASSYSALSSGRGAFF. The CDR3, as DNA: TGTGCCAGCAGTTACTCGGCTCTTTCGTCGGGACGTGGGGCTTTCTTT. The rearrangement links TRBV6-4 to TRBJ1-1, with D perhaps TRBD1 (5 bases). Germline lookup yields CDR1 MRHNA and CDR2 SNTAGT. The CDR3 loop spans 16 amino acids.